This TCR beta chain was identified during a study of T cells in localized non-small cell lung cancer. Worth noting for this clone: Its specificity is unknown.

CDR1 is SGHTA, CDR2 FQGNSA, per germline. CDR3 size: 12 residues. The V end lost 4 bases, the J end lost 11 bases, and 12 bases lay between the germline ends. Sequencing was performed with immunoSEQ multiplex PCR; in TCRdb, only in-frame clones are kept and a portion is missing. The sample has over 30,000 clones; just under 80% are singletons. Study-wide points: A median of around 58 clones ranked among the top 100 in tumor appeared in adjacent lung. Longer overall survival accompanied higher blood T cell density. Heterogeneity remains possible because sequencing was limited to only one tumor region. In uninvolved adjacent lung, T cell clonality reached its highest value, exceeding tumor.

This chain uses TRBV7-2 with TRBJ1-5, with D maybe TRBD1 (5 bases). This sequence was found in a male donor older than 55 with stage II squamous cell lung carcinoma. The input for sequencing was peripheral blood, taken before any cancer treatment. The CDR3 loop reads CASSSGGSAQHF. In nucleotides, the CDR3 is TGTGCCAGCAGCTCGGGGGGGTCAGCCCAGCATTTT. The complete variable domain, with remaining parts taken from reference TRBV7-2 and TRBJ1-5, reads GAGVSQSPSNKVTEKGKDVELRCDPISGHTALYWYRQSLGQGLEFLIYFQGNSAPDKSGLPSDRFSAERTGGSVSTLTIQRTQQEDSAVYLCASSSGGSAQHFGDGTRLSIL.